This TCR delta chain was recorded in a study of gamma-delta T cells after stem cell transplantation. TCRdb redid the clone calls on the RT-PCR reads with CATT. Found here are approximately 4,500 delta-chain clones, approximately 15% of them singletons; the top ten hold roughly 4.9%. The length of the CDR3 is 20 residues. After removal of 0 bases from V and 0 bases from J, the junction contained 12 bases not matched to a gene. The germline V gene has CDR1 TSWWSYY and CDR2 QGS. This clone counts as medium-sized (0.01 to 0.1%). This TCR was sampled from a human donor. It is not recorded whose cells these are; they may come from a transplant donor. V usage is TRDV1 and J usage is TRDJ1, with 11 positions matching TRDD3. The sequenced sample consisted of gamma-delta T cells. CDR3 residues: CALGELGANWGIVYTDKLIF. The CDR3 coding sequence is TGTGCTCTTGGGGAACTAGGGGCGAACTGGGGGATAGTGTACACCGATAAACTCATCTTT.